The entry below gives a single T cell receptor beta chain sequence along with its context. The antigen this receptor binds is unknown. Qualities for individual bases were not recorded, and no much larger clone is one base off. The sample is drawn from a study of cytomegalovirus exposure and HLA in healthy donors listed by TCRdb under 2017. As for the study more broadly: An earlier analysis of a few hundred of the donors reported over 250 Gb of sequence data and around 120 million unique TCR beta sequences obtained from around 180 million T cells. In addition to the first cohort of about 650 subjects, a separate validation cohort of 130 or so different subjects was used. To predict cytomegalovirus infection status, the study brought together high-throughput TCR immunosequencing, statistical association of individual TCRs with disease status, and machine learning. Genome-wide SNP genotypes for about 65% of the 666 donors were used in a later genetic analysis, which treated that subset as a discovery cohort. A later analysis re-analyzed previously published TCR beta repertoires from roughly 690 donors and added high-resolution HLA genotyping to study TCR occurrence patterns. Among 398 genotyped donors of the cohort, an average of 235,054 unique TCR beta nucleotide sequences were sequenced per donor, roughly 18% of them non-productive. Donor age, sex, ethnicity and CMV serostatus were compiled together with the repertoire data. HLA typing included class I and class II loci at four-digit resolution. In the later analysis, no new phenotypic data were used to find candidate immune exposures; instead, reliance was placed on TCR beta sequences and their occurrence across donors. All discovery cohort repertoires had been generated using a single sequencing platform. The T cell repertoires of 670 or so subjects were profiled by immunosequencing and related to cytomegalovirus serostatus. An early release covering roughly 640 HLA-typed donors comprised roughly 300 gigabases of sequencing data and about 90 million unique TCR sequences. Among the roughly 430 genotyped donors, roughly 80% belonged to the genetic ancestry cluster associated with self-reported Caucasian donors. The aim of the study was to test whether cataloging public T cell receptors could identify signatures of past pathogen exposure. A handful of DR-DQ haplotypes were handled as single units for association and clustering because linkage in the cohort was strong. Typing coverage varied by locus: roughly 620-640 donors for A, B, C, DRB1 and DQB1; roughly 510 for DQA1; some 610 for DPA1; more than 450 for DPB1. An earlier analysis of 587 of the donors applied high-throughput TCR beta sequencing to assess whether each TCR beta V gene segment acted as functional or pseudogenic.

Including cysteine and phenylalanine, the CDR3 has 15 amino acids. The entry retains the CDR3 DNA only, 45 bases that are in frame from base 1. From a lookup of the germline V gene (reference sequence), CDR1 and CDR2 are MNHNY and SVGAGI. Trimming costs V 0 bases and J 2 bases, and their ends lie 10 bases apart. The cohort was made up of around 720 healthy bone marrow donors. At the time of sampling, all cohort members were nominally healthy, though unrecorded immune exposures were likely present. The donor tested CMV seropositive, placing the donor among the 289 seropositive members of the cohort. A peripheral blood sample was collected from each donor, and TCR beta sequencing was performed on peripheral blood mononuclear cells. Genomic DNA was extracted from the blood cell samples with the Qiagen DNeasy Blood Extraction Kit. Libraries were prepared through the immunoSEQ multiplex PCR assay. For the multiplex PCR, a mixture combining 60 forward primers for TCR Vbeta segments and 13 reverse primers for TCR Jbeta segments was used. A multiplex PCR assay on genomic DNA amplified the CDR3 region of rearranged TCR beta genes. Amplified TCR beta libraries were sequenced as 87-base-pair reads on the Illumina HiSeq System. The paper's data handling went like this. Across the roughly 600 repertoires, a later analysis counted around 80 million unique TCR beta chains, 9.5 million to 13 million of which were shared by at least two donors. To remove PCR and sequencing errors, raw reads were error-corrected and collapsed into unique sequences using a nearest-neighbor algorithm that merged closely related sequences. Alignment of CDR3 sequences to IMGT reference sequences was used to assign V, D and J gene segments. Each retained sequence needed at least a six-nucleotide match to both a V gene segment and a J gene segment. A rearrangement was called productive if the CDR3 had no stop codons and remained in frame with V and J, and every other rearrangement was called non-productive. Following IMGT convention, CDR3 was defined as the stretch from the second conserved V-encoded cysteine up to the conserved J-encoded phenylalanine. The earlier analysis of about 530 of the donors excluded any sequence lacking an unambiguous match to a single V gene segment. In an earlier analysis of 450 to 750 of the donors, a V segment was called functional when productive rearrangements were above 56.7%, and segregating when the standard deviation between donors exceeded 5%. A statistical classification framework was built to diagnose cytomegalovirus status from the catalog of TCR beta chain sequences. In a later analysis, TCR nucleotide sequences were compared against IMGT/GENE-DB human TR gene sequences so that V and J genes could be assigned. In a later analysis, CDR3 sequences and most-parsimonious VDJ recombination scenarios were assigned using the TCRdist pipeline. In a later analysis, each TCR beta chain was defined by its CDR3 amino acid sequence together with its V-gene family, and reads lacking a unique V-gene family were excluded. A later analysis removed nearly 600 highly shared, low-generation-probability nucleotide sequences to deal with suspected cross-contamination and a sequencing artifact. In a later analysis, a clonal expansion index for each public chain was calculated from normalized within-repertoire ranks of inferred template counts. Generation probabilities in a later analysis came from a VDJ recombination model fitted to out-of-frame rearrangements, and those results were checked against IGoR. Hypergeometric tests were used in a later analysis to score TCR-TCR, TCR-HLA and TCR-CMV co-occurrence, with a repertoire-size bias correction applied to the TCR pairs. In a later analysis, false discovery rates were estimated by permuting HLA or CMV assignments 20 times. A later analysis grouped co-occurring TCRs with DBSCAN, adding TCRdist sequence similarity when clustering within HLA-allele-positive subsets. Repertoires with fewer than 30,000 or more than 120,000 public chains were left out of co-occurrence clustering, as were about 5 repertoires with anomalous nucleotide sharing. Here the immuneACCESS table is served through TCRdb, limited to in-frame sequences with V and J called. Missing clones are a known gap in these copies; in checked studies unresolved V genes cover under half, and the rest lacks a known reason. That table gives V, J and clone size, and the DNA gave D and trimming. In this sample the table shows fewer than 150,000 clones, 78% of which occur a single time. Of the sample, about 6.6% falls within the top ten clones.

General findings and caveats noted by the study authors: A cluster of highly shared sequence variants was judged likely to be a technical artifact of the sequencing pipeline. In both the original and validation cohorts, the classifier was reported to diagnose cytomegalovirus status with high specificity and sensitivity. Approximately 16 rarely observed V segments, including chromosome 9 orphons, were excluded from the earlier analysis of approximately 600 of the donors because counts were too low. In an earlier analysis of several hundred of the donors, most TCR beta V segments were observed in productive rearrangements about 90% or about 30% of the time, broadly matching IMGT annotations. In a later analysis, the rate of TCR association differed among HLA loci, with DRB1 alleles having the most associated TCRs and HLA-C alleles having the fewest. A later genetic analysis reported fewer N-insertions in productive TCRs among donors in an Asian-associated ancestry cluster than the roughly 700-donor mean. At a false discovery rate of 0.05, a later analysis linked approximately 18,000 TCR beta sequences to specific HLA alleles. Only TCR beta chains were sequenced in this cohort, and the absence of alpha or paired-chain data limited detectable features. HLA typing was unavailable for some donors at each locus, so association tests used only the typed subset. Sequencing depth was assumed to be roughly uniform across donors in the presence/absence analyses, though that assumption may not hold. A later genetic analysis associated a missense DCLRE1C variant with V-gene and J-gene trimming of TCR beta chains, and an independent cohort replicated the association. Most TCR sequences were observed very rarely across donors, whereas some public TCRs were present in many individuals. In the study, roughly 160 TCR beta chains were listed as associated with cytomegalovirus. In vitro tests confirmed that a few of the cytomegalovirus-associated TCR beta chains recognize cytomegalovirus antigens. The only immune exposure information available for the cohort was CMV serostatus. The 87-base-pair reads could not distinguish some IMGT-functional V segments, including TRBV6-2 and TRBV6-3, so those segments were excluded. A further reported finding was that TCR beta sequences accurately predicted the HLA-A and HLA-B alleles for most subjects in the first cohort. According to a later analysis, most CMV-associated TCR beta chains appeared to be HLA-restricted, and the HLA associations seemed to be driven largely by CMV exposure. A later analysis reported that several top co-occurrence clusters appeared linked to parvovirus B19, influenza, CMV and Epstein-Barr virus. Linkage disequilibrium might explain the correlated functional status among segregating V segments, but an unknown experimental factor could not be excluded. When HLA alleles, especially DR and DQ, strongly co-occurred, TCR associations were difficult to assign to individual alleles. According to the authors, the approach could potentially be generalized to other disease states and immunological phenotypes. Compared with equally common non-associated chains, HLA-associated TCR beta chains in a later analysis were more clonally expanded and had lower generation probabilities.

Sample: PBMCs. The chain is assembled from TRBV6-6 and TRBJ2-5, with an unclear D gene assignment. This TCR was sampled from a woman aged 40 to 50 in good health and CMV-seropositive. The CDR3 protein sequence reads: CASSYSSSVQETQYF. The DNA sequence is TGTGCCAGCAGTTACTCTTCCAGCGTTCAAGAGACCCAGTACTTC.